Sequencing of this TCR delta chain was carried out in a study of gamma-delta T cells after stem cell transplantation. This clone has a handful of counts. V was pared by 3 bases and J by 2 bases, with 7 bases of the junction left unmatched. This CDR3 is 16 amino acids long. Looked up from germline, CDR1 is GEAIGNYY and CDR2 is EKD. TCRdb made new clone calls on the RT-PCR reads using CATT. The sample includes about 2,400 delta-chain clones, about 2.5% seen only once; the top ten take under 20%. The V call is TRDV2, the J call TRDJ1; 11 positions agree with TRDD3. The TCR was taken from a human donor. It is not recorded whose cells these are; they may come from a transplant donor. The source material was gamma-delta T cells. The CDR3 DNA reads TGTGCCTGTGACCGACTGGGGGATATGCGTACCGATAAACTCATCTTT. Its translation: CACDRLGDMRTDKLIF.